This TCR beta chain was identified in a study of Graves' ophthalmopathy and Graves' hyperthyroidism. Study observations and caveats: Prediction of ophthalmopathy progression reached around 70% sensitivity and approximately 75% specificity.

Note on this clonotype: Its antigen is still unknown.

After removal of 5 bases from V and 1 base from J, the junction contained 8 bases not matched to a gene. Germline V gene lookup returns CDR1 SQVTM and CDR2 ANQGSEA. The length of the CDR3 is 15 residues. Amplifying from RNA transcripts, the study obtained TCR beta CDR3 regions. First-round RT-PCR employed HTBI primers, with a second-round multiplex PCR after it. TCRdb re-called the multiplex PCR reads with MiXCR, one entry per CDR3 protein. This sample has some 1.1 million distinct CDR3 sequences, with about 40% found just once. This clonotype was sampled from an adult man with Graves' hyperthyroidism. This sequence joins TRBV29-1 and TRBJ2-1, with 7 positions matching TRBD2. The sample consisted of peripheral blood or thyroid tissue (not recorded which). CDR3 coding DNA: TGCAGCGTTAACGAGCGGGGTCGATCCTACAATGAGCAGTTCTTC. Its translation: CSVNERGRSYNEQFF.